The rows below give T cell receptor beta chains drawn from one sample of a study of neurological immune-mediated disorders. TCRdb analysed the 5' RACE reads with MiXCR anew, one entry per CDR3 protein. This table holds 90,000 to 150,000 distinct CDR3 sequences, about 3.2% found once. Sequencing was carried out using PBMCs. The source of these receptors is a woman in her thirties with multiple sclerosis. Each CDR3 is given with its conserved first and last residue. The D gene is left open where the match is weak. Not every row has a clone size; where given, it reads once, few, many or a size class.

d_gene: NA
abundance: many
j_gene: TRBJ1-1
v_gene: TRBV12-3/TRBV12-4
CDR3nt: TGTGCCAGCAGTTTACATTTGGCAGAAGCTTTCTTT
CDR3aa: CASSLHLAEAFF

d_gene: NA
abundance: many
j_gene: TRBJ2-1
v_gene: TRBV3-1
CDR3nt: TGTGCCAGCAGCCAAGACCCCAGGGGACCCCGCAATGAGCAGTTCTTC
CDR3aa: CASSQDPRGPRNEQFF

d_gene: TRBD1
abundance: many
j_gene: TRBJ2-3
v_gene: TRBV5-1
CDR3nt: TGCGCCAGCAGTATCGGGACAGGGACAAGCACAGATACGCAGTATTTT
CDR3aa: CASSIGTGTSTDTQYF

d_gene: NA
abundance: many
j_gene: TRBJ2-2
v_gene: TRBV5-1
CDR3nt: TGCGCCAGCGCCGGGGGGACAGCGAACACCGGGGAGCTGTTTTTT
CDR3aa: CASAGGTANTGELFF

d_gene: NA
abundance: many
j_gene: TRBJ1-1
v_gene: TRBV5-1
CDR3nt: TGCGCCAGCAGCTTAGGTACAGGCGTGAACACTGAAGCTTTCTTT
CDR3aa: CASSLGTGVNTEAFF

d_gene: NA
abundance: many
j_gene: TRBJ2-7
v_gene: TRBV19
CDR3nt: TGTGCCAGTATGGGGGCCCTCTCCTACGAGCAGTACTTC
CDR3aa: CASMGALSYEQYF

d_gene: TRBD2
abundance: many
j_gene: TRBJ2-1
v_gene: TRBV2
CDR3nt: TGTGCCAGCAGTGAAGCTAGTAGCGGGGACGACAATGAGCAGTTCTTC
CDR3aa: CASSEASSGDDNEQFF

d_gene: NA
abundance: many
j_gene: TRBJ1-1
v_gene: TRBV6-2/TRBV6-3
CDR3nt: TGTGCCAGCAAAAAGAACACTGAAGCTTTCTTT
CDR3aa: CASKKNTEAFF

d_gene: TRBD2
abundance: many
j_gene: TRBJ2-3
v_gene: TRBV5-1
CDR3nt: TGCGCCAGCAGCTTGGTGAGCGGGGGCTTAGATACGCAGTATTTT
CDR3aa: CASSLVSGGLDTQYF

d_gene: NA
abundance: few
j_gene: TRBJ2-7
v_gene: TRBV20-1
CDR3nt: TGCAGTGCTAGAGATCTGGACGGGAGTGAGTACGAGCAGTACTTC
CDR3aa: CSARDLDGSEYEQYF

d_gene: TRBD1
abundance: many
j_gene: TRBJ1-1
v_gene: TRBV7-2
CDR3nt: TGTGCCAGCAGTCTTACGGGACAGGGGCGGGCTGAAGCTTTCTTT
CDR3aa: CASSLTGQGRAEAFF

d_gene: NA
abundance: many
j_gene: TRBJ1-3
v_gene: TRBV20-1
CDR3nt: TGCAGTGCTTTCTCCCGGGACTTTTACTCTGGAAACACCATATATTTT
CDR3aa: CSAFSRDFYSGNTIYF

d_gene: TRBD1
abundance: many
j_gene: TRBJ2-7
v_gene: TRBV20-1
CDR3nt: TGCAGTGCTAGAGATCCCCAGGGGGCCGCCTACGAGCAGTACTTC
CDR3aa: CSARDPQGAAYEQYF

d_gene: TRBD1
abundance: many
j_gene: TRBJ1-4
v_gene: TRBV20-1
CDR3nt: TGCAGTGCCGGGACAGACACTAATGAAAAACTGTTTTTT
CDR3aa: CSAGTDTNEKLFF

d_gene: TRBD1
abundance: many
j_gene: TRBJ1-1
v_gene: TRBV6-5
CDR3nt: TGTGCCAGCAGTTACGGACAGGGTCTCTTTAGCACTGAAGCTTTCTTT
CDR3aa: CASSYGQGLFSTEAFF

d_gene: NA
abundance: many
j_gene: TRBJ2-5
v_gene: TRBV12-3/TRBV12-4
CDR3nt: TGTGCCAGCAAACCCAGTTCTGGCGGGATCAGGGAGACCCAGTACTTC
CDR3aa: CASKPSSGGIRETQYF

d_gene: TRBD1
abundance: few
j_gene: TRBJ1-1
v_gene: TRBV25-1
CDR3nt: TGTGCCAGCGGAACGACAGGGATGAACACTGAAGCTTTCTTT
CDR3aa: CASGTTGMNTEAFF

d_gene: TRBD1
abundance: many
j_gene: TRBJ1-5
v_gene: TRBV20-1
CDR3nt: TGCAGTGCTGCCGGGACAGGGAGCGAATATAGCAATCAGCCCCAGCATTTT
CDR3aa: CSAAGTGSEYSNQPQHF

d_gene: NA
abundance: many
j_gene: TRBJ1-1
v_gene: TRBV7-9
CDR3nt: TGTGCCAGCAGCTCCACAGGGCCCACTGAAGCTTTCTTT
CDR3aa: CASSSTGPTEAFF

d_gene: TRBD1
abundance: many
j_gene: TRBJ2-2
v_gene: TRBV11-2
CDR3nt: TGTGCCAGCAGCCTACTACAGGGGAGTGGTTACACCGGGGAGCTGTTTTTT
CDR3aa: CASSLLQGSGYTGELFF

d_gene: NA
abundance: few
j_gene: TRBJ2-1
v_gene: TRBV9
CDR3nt: TGTGCCAGCAGCGTAGGAGTACAGTTCAACAATGAGCAGTTCTTC
CDR3aa: CASSVGVQFNNEQFF

d_gene: NA
abundance: many
j_gene: TRBJ1-5
v_gene: TRBV6-6
CDR3nt: TGTGCCAGCCTCGGACGGGGCAATCAGCCCCAGCATTTT
CDR3aa: CASLGRGNQPQHF

d_gene: TRBD1
abundance: many
j_gene: TRBJ1-1
v_gene: TRBV20-1
CDR3nt: TGCAGTGGGGGACAGGGGAACACTGAAGCTTTCTTT
CDR3aa: CSGGQGNTEAFF

d_gene: NA
abundance: many
j_gene: TRBJ2-7
v_gene: TRBV20-1
CDR3nt: TGCAGTGCTAGAGAGGTGAGCTCCTACGAGCAGTACTTC
CDR3aa: CSAREVSSYEQYF

d_gene: TRBD1
abundance: many
j_gene: TRBJ1-1
v_gene: TRBV5-5
CDR3nt: TGTGCCAGCAGCTTAATACAGGGGATCACTGAAGCTTTCTTT
CDR3aa: CASSLIQGITEAFF

d_gene: TRBD1
abundance: many
j_gene: TRBJ1-4
v_gene: TRBV6-5
CDR3nt: TGTGCCAGCAGCCGTCCCGGGACAGGGAGAGGTGAAAAACTGTTTTTT
CDR3aa: CASSRPGTGRGEKLFF

d_gene: TRBD2
abundance: many
j_gene: TRBJ2-3
v_gene: TRBV7-6
CDR3nt: TGTGCCAGCAGCTCGGGACTAGCGGGAATCACAGATACGCAGTATTTT
CDR3aa: CASSSGLAGITDTQYF

d_gene: TRBD2
abundance: many
j_gene: TRBJ2-5
v_gene: TRBV5-1
CDR3nt: TGCGCCAGCAGCTTGGCGGCTAGCGGGGGCCAAGAGACCCAGTACTTC
CDR3aa: CASSLAASGGQETQYF

d_gene: NA
abundance: many
j_gene: TRBJ1-1
v_gene: TRBV7-9
CDR3nt: TGTGCCAGCGACGAGGGGGCTGAAGCTTTCTTT
CDR3aa: CASDEGAEAFF

d_gene: NA
abundance: NA
j_gene: TRBJ2-1
v_gene: TRBV11-2
CDR3nt: TGTGCCAGCAGCCCACTCTCCAGCTCCTACAATGAGCAGTTCTTC
CDR3aa: CASSPLSSSYNEQFF

d_gene: TRBD2
abundance: many
j_gene: TRBJ2-1
v_gene: TRBV6-2/TRBV6-3
CDR3nt: TGTGCCAGCAGTTACGATTTAAGGGCTAGCGGTTCCCTCAATGAGCAGTTCTTC
CDR3aa: CASSYDLRASGSLNEQFF

d_gene: TRBD1
abundance: few
j_gene: TRBJ2-5
v_gene: TRBV2
CDR3nt: TGTGCCAGCAGTGAAGCGAGGGGGCCGCAAGAGACCCAGTACTTC
CDR3aa: CASSEARGPQETQYF